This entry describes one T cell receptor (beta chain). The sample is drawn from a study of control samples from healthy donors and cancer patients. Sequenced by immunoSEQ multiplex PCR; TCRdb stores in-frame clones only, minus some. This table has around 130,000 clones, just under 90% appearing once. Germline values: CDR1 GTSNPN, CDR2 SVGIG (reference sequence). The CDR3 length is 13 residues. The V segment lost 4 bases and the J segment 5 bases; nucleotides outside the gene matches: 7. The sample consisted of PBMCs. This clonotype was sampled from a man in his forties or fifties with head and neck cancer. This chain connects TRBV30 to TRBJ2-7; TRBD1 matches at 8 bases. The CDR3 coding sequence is TGTGCCTGGATAGACAGGGGTGGGAACGAGCAGTACTTC. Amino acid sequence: CAWIDRGGNEQYF.